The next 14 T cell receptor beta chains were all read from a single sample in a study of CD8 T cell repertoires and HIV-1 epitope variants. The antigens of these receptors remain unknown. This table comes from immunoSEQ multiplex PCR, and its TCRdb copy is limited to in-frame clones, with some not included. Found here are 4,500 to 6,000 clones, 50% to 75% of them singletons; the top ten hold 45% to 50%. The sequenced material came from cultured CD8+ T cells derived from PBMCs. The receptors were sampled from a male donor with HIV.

The CDR3 loop is CASSKGLYTDTQYF. The CDR3 DNA reads TGTGCCAGTAGCAAGGGCTTGTACACAGATACGCAGTATTTT. This chain uses TRBV7-2 with TRBJ2-3, with unresolved D. Germline-derived CDR1 and CDR2 are SGHTA and FQGNSA. V was shortened by 9 bases and J by 2 bases, with 15 bases between the two germline ends. The CDR3 is 14 amino acids.

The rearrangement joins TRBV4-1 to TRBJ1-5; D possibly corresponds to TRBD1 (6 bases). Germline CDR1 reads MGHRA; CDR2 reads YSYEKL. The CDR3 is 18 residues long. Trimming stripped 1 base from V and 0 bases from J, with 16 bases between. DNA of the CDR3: TGCGCCAGCAGCCAAGTGGGGGGAGGGGGAGTTAGCAATCAGCCCCAGCATTTT. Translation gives CASSQVGGGGVSNQPQHF.

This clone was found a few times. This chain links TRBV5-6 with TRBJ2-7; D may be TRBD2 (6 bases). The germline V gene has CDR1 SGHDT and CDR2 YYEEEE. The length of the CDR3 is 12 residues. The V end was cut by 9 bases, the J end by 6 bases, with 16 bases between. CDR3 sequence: CATAPGDGEQYF. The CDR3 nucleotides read TGTGCCACCGCCCCGGGGGATGGCGAGCAGTACTTC.

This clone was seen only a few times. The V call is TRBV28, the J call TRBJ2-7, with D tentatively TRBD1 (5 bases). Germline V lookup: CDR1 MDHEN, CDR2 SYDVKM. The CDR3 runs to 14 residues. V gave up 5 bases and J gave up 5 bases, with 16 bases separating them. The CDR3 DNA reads TGTGCCAGCAGTCCCTTTCTCCAGGGCAACGAGCAGTACTTC. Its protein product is CASSPFLQGNEQYF. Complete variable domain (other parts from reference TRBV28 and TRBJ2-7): DVKVTQSSRYLVKRTGEKVFLECVQDMDHENMFWYRQDPGLGLRLIYFSYDVKMKEKGDIPEGYSVSREKKERFSLILESASTNQTSMYLCASSPFLQGNEQYFGPGTRLTVT.

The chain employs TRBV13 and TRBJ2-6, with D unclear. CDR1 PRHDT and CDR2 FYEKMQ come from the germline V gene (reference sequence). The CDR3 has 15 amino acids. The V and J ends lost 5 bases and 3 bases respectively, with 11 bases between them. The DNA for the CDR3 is TGTGCCAGCAGCCTCGTGGAAGGTGGGGCCAACGTCCTGACTTTC. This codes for CASSLVEGGANVLTF.

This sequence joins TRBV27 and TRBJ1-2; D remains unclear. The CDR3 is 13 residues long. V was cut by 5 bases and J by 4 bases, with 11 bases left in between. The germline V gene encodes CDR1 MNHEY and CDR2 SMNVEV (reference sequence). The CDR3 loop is CASSKESGYGYTF. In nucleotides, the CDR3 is TGTGCCAGCAGTAAGGAAAGCGGCTATGGCTACACCTTC.

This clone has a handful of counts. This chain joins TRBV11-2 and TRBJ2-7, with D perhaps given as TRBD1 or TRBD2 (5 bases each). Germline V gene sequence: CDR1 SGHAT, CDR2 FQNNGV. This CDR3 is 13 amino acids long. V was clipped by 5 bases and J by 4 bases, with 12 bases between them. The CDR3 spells CASSPPGAYEQYF. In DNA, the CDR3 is TGTGCCAGCAGCCCCCCCGGGGCTTACGAGCAGTACTTC. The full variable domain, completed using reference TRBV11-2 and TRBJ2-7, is EAGVAQSPRYKIIEKRQSVAFWCNPISGHATLYWYQQILGQGPKLLIQFQNNGVVDDSQLPKDRFSAERLKGVDSTLKIQPAKLEDSAVYLCASSPPGAYEQYFGPGTRLTVT.

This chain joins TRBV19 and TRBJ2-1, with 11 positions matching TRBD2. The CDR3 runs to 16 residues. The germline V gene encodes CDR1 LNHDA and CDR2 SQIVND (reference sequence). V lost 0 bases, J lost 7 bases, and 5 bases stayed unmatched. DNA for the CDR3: TGTGCCAGTAGTATAGATCCAACTAGCGGGAGTAATGAGCAGTTCTTC. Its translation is CASSIDPTSGSNEQFF. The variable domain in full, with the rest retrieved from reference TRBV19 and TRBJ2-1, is DGGITQSPKYLFRKEGQNVTLSCEQNLNHDAMYWYRQDPGQGLRLIYYSQIVNDFQKGDIAEGYSVSREKKESFPLTVTSAQKNPTAFYLCASSIDPTSGSNEQFFGPGTRLTVL.

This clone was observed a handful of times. CDR3 sequence: CASSPSGLAGSYEQYF. The DNA of the CDR3 is TGTGCCAGCAGTCCGTCGGGACTAGCGGGCTCCTACGAGCAGTACTTC. The chain uses TRBV27 and TRBJ2-7; TRBD2 matches 12 bases. The ends lost 5 bases at V and 0 bases at J; junction bases unmatched: 5. Per germline, CDR1 MNHEY and CDR2 SMNVEV (reference sequence). This CDR3 is 16 amino acids long.

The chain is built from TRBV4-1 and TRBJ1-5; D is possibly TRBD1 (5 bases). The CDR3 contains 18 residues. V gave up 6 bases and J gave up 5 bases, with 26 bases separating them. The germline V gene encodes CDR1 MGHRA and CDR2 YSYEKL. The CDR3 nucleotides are TGCGCCAGCAGTCCCGAGCTACAAGTGGGGGGGTTTTATCAGCCCCAGCATTTT. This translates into CASSPELQVGGFYQPQHF.

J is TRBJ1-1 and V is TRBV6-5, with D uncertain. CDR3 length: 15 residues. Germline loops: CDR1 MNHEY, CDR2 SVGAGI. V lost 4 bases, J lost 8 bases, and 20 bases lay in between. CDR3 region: CASSSPSPGVTEAFF. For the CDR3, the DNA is TGTGCCAGCAGTTCACCCAGCCCCGGGGTGACCGAAGCTTTCTTT.

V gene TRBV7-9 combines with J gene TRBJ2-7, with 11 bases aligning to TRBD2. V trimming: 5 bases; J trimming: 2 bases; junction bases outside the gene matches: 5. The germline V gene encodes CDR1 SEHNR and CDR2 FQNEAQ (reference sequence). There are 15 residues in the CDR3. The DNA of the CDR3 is TGTGCCAGCAGCCCAACTAGCGGGAGTCCCTACGAGCAGTACTTC. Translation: CASSPTSGSPYEQYF.

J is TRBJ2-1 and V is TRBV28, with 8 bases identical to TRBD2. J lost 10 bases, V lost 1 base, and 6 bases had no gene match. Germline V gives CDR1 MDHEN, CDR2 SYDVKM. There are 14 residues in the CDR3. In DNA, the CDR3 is TGTGCCAGCAGTTTATCGCGGGGGGCTATGGAGCAGTTCTTC. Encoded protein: CASSLSRGAMEQFF.

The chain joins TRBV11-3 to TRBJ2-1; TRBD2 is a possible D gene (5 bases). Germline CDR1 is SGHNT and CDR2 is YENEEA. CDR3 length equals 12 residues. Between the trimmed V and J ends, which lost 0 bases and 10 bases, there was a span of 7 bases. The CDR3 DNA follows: TGTGCCAGCAGCTTAGACGGGATGGAGCAGTTCTTC. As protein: CASSLDGMEQFF.